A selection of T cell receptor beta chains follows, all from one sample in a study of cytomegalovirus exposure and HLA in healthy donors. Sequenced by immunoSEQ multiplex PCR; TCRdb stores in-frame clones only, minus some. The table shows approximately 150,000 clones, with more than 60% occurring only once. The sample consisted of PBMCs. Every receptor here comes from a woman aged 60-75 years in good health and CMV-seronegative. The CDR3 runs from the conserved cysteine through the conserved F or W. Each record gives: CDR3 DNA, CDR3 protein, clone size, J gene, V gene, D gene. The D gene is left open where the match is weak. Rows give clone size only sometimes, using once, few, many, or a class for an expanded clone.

TGTGCCAGCAGCATCACTAGCGGGGGGTACCAAGAGACCCAGTACTTC CASSITSGGYQETQYF - TRBJ2-5 TRBV11-2 TRBD2
TGTGCCAGCAGTGAGAACAGGGTGGCAACTGAAGCTTTCTTT CASSENRVATEAFF - TRBJ1-1 TRBV2 -
TGTGCCAGCAGGAGAGACAATGAGCAGTTCTTC CASRRDNEQFF - TRBJ2-1 TRBV6-5 -
TGCGCCAGCAGCCAAGACCTTGGACAGGGGGGGGCCTACGAGCAGTACTTC CASSQDLGQGGAYEQYF - TRBJ2-7 TRBV4-3 TRBD1
TGTGCCAGCAGTGACGCAGGGAGCAATCAGCCCCAGCATTTT CASSDAGSNQPQHF - TRBJ1-5 TRBV2 -
TGTGCCAGTAGTATAGTGCAGGCTGGGACCGGGGAGCTGTTTTTT CASSIVQAGTGELFF - TRBJ2-2 TRBV19 -
TGTGCCAGCAGTTCCAGAGGACAGAATTTTAACTATGGCTACACCTTC CASSSRGQNFNYGYTF - TRBJ1-2 TRBV28 -
TGTGCCAGCAGCGGGGTGGGGGGAGGCTCCACAGATACGCAGTATTTT CASSGVGGGSTDTQYF - TRBJ2-3 TRBV4-2 -
TGTGCCAGCACCCCAGGGGGCCGTAATGAAAAACTGTTTTTT CASTPGGRNEKLFF few TRBJ1-4 TRBV28 TRBD1
TGTGCCAGCAGCTCAGGACTAGCGGGGGCCCAAGAGACCCAGTACTTC CASSSGLAGAQETQYF - TRBJ2-5 TRBV5-8 TRBD2
TGTGCCAGCAGTTACTTGGCGGGCGAAAAACTGTTTTTT CASSYLAGEKLFF few TRBJ1-4 TRBV6-6 -
TGTGCCAGCAGCCAAGGACAGGGGCGGCGGGAGACCCAGTACTTC CASSQGQGRRETQYF few TRBJ2-5 TRBV7-3 TRBD1
TGTGCCAGCAGTTCGACAGGGATCTATGGCTACACCTTC CASSSTGIYGYTF few TRBJ1-2 TRBV7-2 TRBD1
TGCGCCAGCAGCTTGGTACTTACAGATACGCAGTATTTT CASSLVLTDTQYF once TRBJ2-3 TRBV5-1 -
TGCGCCAGCAGCTTGGTAACTAGCGGGGCGGAGACCCAGTACTTC CASSLVTSGAETQYF - TRBJ2-5 TRBV5-1 TRBD2
TGTGCCAGCAGCTCGACAGGGGGTGACACTGAAGCTTTCTTT CASSSTGGDTEAFF few TRBJ1-1 TRBV11-1 TRBD1
TGTTCCAGCAGCTTAGCTCTAACAGGGGGCAATCAGCCCCAGCATTTT CSSSLALTGGNQPQHF - TRBJ1-5 TRBV7-9 TRBD1
TGCGCCAGCAGCTTGGCCATGGGGACTAGCGTCGACGAGCAGTACTTC CASSLAMGTSVDEQYF - TRBJ2-7 TRBV5-1 TRBD2
TGTGCCAGCAGCTTTGACGGGAGGTGGGGCAATGAGCAGTTCTTC CASSFDGRWGNEQFF - TRBJ2-1 TRBV7-8 TRBD2
TGTGCCAGCAGTGCCCAGGGGGACAATTCACCCCTCCACTTT CASSAQGDNSPLHF - TRBJ1-6 TRBV6-1 TRBD1
TGTGCCAGCAGCCCTACGGGTAGCAATCAGCCCCAGCATTTT CASSPTGSNQPQHF - TRBJ1-5 TRBV5-5 -
TGTGCCAGCAGCCTGGCCGGGACTAGTCAGCATGAGCAGTTCTTC CASSLAGTSQHEQFF few TRBJ2-1 TRBV7-3 TRBD2
TGTGCCATCAGTGAGCCTACCGGGGAGTTTTTCTTT CAISEPTGEFFF few TRBJ1-1 TRBV10-3 -
TGTGCCAGCAGCTTTTCGAGCGGCACAGATACGCAGTATTTT CASSFSSGTDTQYF - TRBJ2-3 TRBV7-9 -
TGTGCCAGTAGTACCCGGACAGGGAACGAGCAGTACTTC CASSTRTGNEQYF - TRBJ2-7 TRBV19 TRBD1
TGCAGCGTTGATTCAGGGGGCTACGAGCAGTACTTC CSVDSGGYEQYF - TRBJ2-7 TRBV29-1 TRBD1
TGTGCCAGTACCACGGGGGTCAGTGAAGCTTTCTTT CASTTGVSEAFF few TRBJ1-1 TRBV19 -
TGTGCCAGCAGTTCCACCTCGTCAGGGGGCGCGTACGAGCAGTACTTC CASSSTSSGGAYEQYF - TRBJ2-7 TRBV6-5 TRBD1
TGCGCCAGCACCAAACAGGGGGCGCCCACAGATACGCAGTATTTT CASTKQGAPTDTQYF once TRBJ2-3 TRBV5-1 TRBD1
TGTGCCAGCAGCCAGTTGAGCGGGAGTCTCTACGAGCAGTACTTC CASSQLSGSLYEQYF - TRBJ2-7 TRBV4-2 TRBD2
TGTGCCAGTAGTACTACAGGGGGCCCCTACGAGCAGTACTTC CASSTTGGPYEQYF - TRBJ2-7 TRBV19 TRBD1
TGTGCCAGCAGCTTAACGTCCTCTAATGAGCAGTTCTTC CASSLTSSNEQFF - TRBJ2-1 TRBV7-3 -
TGTGCAAGTCGCGGCCGGGATTTGAACACCGGGGAGCTGTTTTTT CASRGRDLNTGELFF - TRBJ2-2 TRBV12-2 -
TGCGCCAGCAGCGAGCACAGGGTTTCCGGGGAGCTGTTTTTT CASSEHRVSGELFF - TRBJ2-2 TRBV4-3 -
TGTGCCAGCAGCATGCCACAGGGGTTGAACACTGAAGCTTTCTTT CASSMPQGLNTEAFF - TRBJ1-1 TRBV7-9 TRBD1
TGTGCCAGCAGCCCCCCCCGGTTTAATTCACCCCTCCACTTT CASSPPRFNSPLHF few TRBJ1-6 TRBV14 -
TGCGCCAGCAGCCGCGACCGATCAGGGGCAGGGGAGTTCGGTAACACCTTC CASSRDRSGAGEFGNTF - TRBJ1-2 TRBV4-1 -
TGTGCCAGCAGCTGGGGACAGGGTAACGAGCAGTACTTC CASSWGQGNEQYF - TRBJ2-7 TRBV7-6 TRBD1
TGCGCCAGCAGCTTCGAAAGTGTAGCGGACACTGAAGCTTTCTTT CASSFESVADTEAFF - TRBJ1-1 TRBV4-1 -
TGTGCCAGCAGCTTGGCCGGGGTCGGGGGGTACGAGCAGTACTTC CASSLAGVGGYEQYF - TRBJ2-7 TRBV5-4 TRBD2
TGTGCCAGCAGCGTAGAGGGACAGAGTAGCTTTGAAGCTTTCTTT CASSVEGQSSFEAFF - TRBJ1-1 TRBV9 TRBD1
TGCGCCAGCAGTCCCAGGGACAGGGGTAACTATGGCTACACCTTC CASSPRDRGNYGYTF - TRBJ1-2 TRBV23-1 TRBD1
TGTGCCAGTAGTTCCTGGGGACAGGGCAATGAAAAACTGTTTTTT CASSSWGQGNEKLFF - TRBJ1-4 TRBV19 TRBD1
TGTGCCAGCAGCGTGAACCCTGAGGAGACCCAGTACTTC CASSVNPEETQYF - TRBJ2-5 TRBV9 -
TGTGCCAGCAGCCCGGACAGGGGAAGGGAGGGCTACACCTTC CASSPDRGREGYTF - TRBJ1-2 TRBV5-6 TRBD1
TGTGCCAGTAGTCGGGGGGACCGGGAGACCCAGTACTTC CASSRGDRETQYF - TRBJ2-5 TRBV19 TRBD2
TGTGCCAGCGCGGAGGGTCCTAAGGGCACTGAAGCTTTCTTT CASAEGPKGTEAFF - TRBJ1-1 TRBV6-1 -
TGTGCCAGTAGTATAGGGACAGGGAACGGCTACACCTTC CASSIGTGNGYTF - TRBJ1-2 TRBV19 TRBD1
TGTGCCAGTAGTATAAAGCGGGGCGGCCTGAACACTGAAGCTTTCTTT CASSIKRGGLNTEAFF - TRBJ1-1 TRBV19 -
TGTGCCAGTAGTATATCAGTAAACATGAACACTGAAGCTTTCTTT CASSISVNMNTEAFF - TRBJ1-1 TRBV19 -
TGCGCCAGCAGCCCTGCGGAGACCCAGTACTTC CASSPAETQYF - TRBJ2-5 TRBV5-1 -
TGTGCCATCAGTGAGTCGATGGTTGGTGACTTCTATGGCTACACCTTC CAISESMVGDFYGYTF - TRBJ1-2 TRBV10-3 -